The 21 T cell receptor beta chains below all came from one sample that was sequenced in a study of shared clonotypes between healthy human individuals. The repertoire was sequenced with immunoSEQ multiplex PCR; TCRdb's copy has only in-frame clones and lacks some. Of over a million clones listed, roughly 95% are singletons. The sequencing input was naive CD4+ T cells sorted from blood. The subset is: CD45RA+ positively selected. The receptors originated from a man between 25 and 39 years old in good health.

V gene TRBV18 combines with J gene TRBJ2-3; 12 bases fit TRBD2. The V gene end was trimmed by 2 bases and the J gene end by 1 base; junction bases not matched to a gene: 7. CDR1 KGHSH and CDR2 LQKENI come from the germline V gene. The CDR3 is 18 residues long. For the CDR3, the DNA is TGTGCCAGCTCACCAAAGCCGACTAGCGGGAGTGGCACAGATACGCAGTATTTT. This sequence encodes CASSPKPTSGSGTDTQYF. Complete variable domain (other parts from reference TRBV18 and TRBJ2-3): NAGVMQNPRHLVRRRGQEARLRCSPMKGHSHVYWYRQLPEEGLKFMVYLQKENIIDESGMPKERFSAEFPKEGPSILRIQQVVRGDSAAYFCASSPKPTSGSGTDTQYFGPGTRLTVL.

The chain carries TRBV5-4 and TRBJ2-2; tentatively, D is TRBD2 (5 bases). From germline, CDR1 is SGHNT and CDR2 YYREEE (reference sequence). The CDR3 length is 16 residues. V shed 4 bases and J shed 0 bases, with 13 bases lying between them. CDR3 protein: CASSPGSGSNTGELFF. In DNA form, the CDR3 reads TGTGCCAGCAGCCCCGGAAGCGGTTCGAACACCGGGGAGCTGTTTTTT.

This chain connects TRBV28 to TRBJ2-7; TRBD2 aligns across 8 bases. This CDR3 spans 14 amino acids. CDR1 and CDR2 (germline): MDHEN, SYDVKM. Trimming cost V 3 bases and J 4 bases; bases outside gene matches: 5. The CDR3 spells CASSFSGGRYEQYF. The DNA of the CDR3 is TGTGCCAGCAGTTTTTCGGGGGGGCGGTACGAGCAGTACTTC.

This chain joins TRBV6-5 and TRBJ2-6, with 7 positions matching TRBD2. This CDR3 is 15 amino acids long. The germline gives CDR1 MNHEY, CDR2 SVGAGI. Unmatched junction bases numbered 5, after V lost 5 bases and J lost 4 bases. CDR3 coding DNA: TGTGCCAGCAGTACCGGGGGGACCGGGGCCAACGTCCTGACTTTC. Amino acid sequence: CASSTGGTGANVLTF.

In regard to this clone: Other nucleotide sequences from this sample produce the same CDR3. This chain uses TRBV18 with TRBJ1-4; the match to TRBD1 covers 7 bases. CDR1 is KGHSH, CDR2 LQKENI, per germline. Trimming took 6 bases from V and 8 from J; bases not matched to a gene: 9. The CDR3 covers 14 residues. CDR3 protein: CASSPGRGNEKLFF. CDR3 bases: TGTGCCAGCTCCCCCGGCAGGGGGAACGAAAAACTGTTTTTT.

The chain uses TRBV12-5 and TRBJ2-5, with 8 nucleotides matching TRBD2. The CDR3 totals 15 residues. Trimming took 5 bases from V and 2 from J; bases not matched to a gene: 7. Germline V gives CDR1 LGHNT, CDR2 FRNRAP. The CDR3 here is CASGPTGGGQETQYF. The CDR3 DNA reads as TGTGCTAGTGGTCCGACCGGGGGGGGGCAAGAGACCCAGTACTTC. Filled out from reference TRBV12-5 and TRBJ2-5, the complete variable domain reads DARVTQTPRHKVTEMGQEVTMRCQPILGHNTVFWYRQTMMQGLELLAYFRNRAPLDDSGMPKDRFSAEMPDATLATLKIQPSEPRDSAVYFCASGPTGGGQETQYFGPGTRLLVL.

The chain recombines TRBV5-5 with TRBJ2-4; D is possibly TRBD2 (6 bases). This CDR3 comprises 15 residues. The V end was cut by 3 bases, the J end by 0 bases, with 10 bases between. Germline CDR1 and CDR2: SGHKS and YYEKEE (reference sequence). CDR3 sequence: CASSWEVLAKNIQYF. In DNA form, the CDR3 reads TGTGCCAGCAGCTGGGAGGTGCTAGCCAAAAACATTCAGTACTTC.

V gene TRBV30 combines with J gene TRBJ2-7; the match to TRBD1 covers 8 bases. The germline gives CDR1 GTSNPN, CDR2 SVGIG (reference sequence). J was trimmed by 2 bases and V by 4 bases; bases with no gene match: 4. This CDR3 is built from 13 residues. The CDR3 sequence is CAWTRTGTYEQYF. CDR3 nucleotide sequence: TGTGCCTGGACCCGGACAGGGACCTACGAGCAGTACTTC.

The CDR3 loop reads CASSLGQGSSYEQYF. CDR3 DNA sequence: TGTGCCAGCAGCTTGGGGCAGGGATCCTCCTACGAGCAGTACTTC. The J gene is TRBJ2-7, the V gene TRBV5-6, with D possibly matching TRBD1 (5 bases). CDR3 length equals 15 residues. CDR1 is SGHDT, CDR2 YYEEEE, per germline. V was pared by 0 bases and J by 0 bases, with 10 bases between.

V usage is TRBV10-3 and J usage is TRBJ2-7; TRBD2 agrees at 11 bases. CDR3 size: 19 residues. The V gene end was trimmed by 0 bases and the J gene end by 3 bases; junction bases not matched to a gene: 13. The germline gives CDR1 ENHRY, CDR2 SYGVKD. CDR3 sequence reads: CAISESKASGRRIYYEQYF. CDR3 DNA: TGTGCCATCAGTGAGTCGAAGGCTAGCGGGAGGAGGATATACTACGAGCAGTACTTC.

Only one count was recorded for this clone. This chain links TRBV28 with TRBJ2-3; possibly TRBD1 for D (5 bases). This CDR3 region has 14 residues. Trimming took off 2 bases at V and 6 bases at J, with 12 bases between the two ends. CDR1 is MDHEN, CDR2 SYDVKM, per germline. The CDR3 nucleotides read TGTGCCAGCAGTTTAAATAACAGACAGGATACGCAGTATTTT. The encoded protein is CASSLNNRQDTQYF.

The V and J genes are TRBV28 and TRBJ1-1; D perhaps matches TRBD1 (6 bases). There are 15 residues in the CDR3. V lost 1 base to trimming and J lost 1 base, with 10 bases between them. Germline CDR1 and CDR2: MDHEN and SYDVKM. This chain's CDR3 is CASSLSPGANTEAFF. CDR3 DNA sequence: TGTGCCAGCAGTTTATCTCCAGGGGCGAACACTGAAGCTTTCTTT.

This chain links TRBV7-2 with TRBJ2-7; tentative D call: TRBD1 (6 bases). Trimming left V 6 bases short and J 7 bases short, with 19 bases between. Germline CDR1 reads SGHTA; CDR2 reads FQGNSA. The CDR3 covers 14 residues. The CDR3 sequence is CASRNSGTLGEQYF. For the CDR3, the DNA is TGTGCCAGCAGAAACTCCGGGACACTAGGAGAGCAGTACTTC. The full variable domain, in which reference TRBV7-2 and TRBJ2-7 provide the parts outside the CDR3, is GAGVSQSPSNKVTEKGKDVELRCDPISGHTALYWYRQSLGQGLEFLIYFQGNSAPDKSGLPSDRFSAERTGGSVSTLTIQRTQQEDSAVYLCASRNSGTLGEQYFGPGTRLTVT.

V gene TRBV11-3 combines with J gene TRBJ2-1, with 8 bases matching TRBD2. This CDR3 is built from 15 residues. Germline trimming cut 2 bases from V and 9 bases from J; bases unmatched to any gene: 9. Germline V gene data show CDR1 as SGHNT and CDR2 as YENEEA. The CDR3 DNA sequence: TGTGCCAGCAGCTTATCAGCGGGAGAGAATTTTGAGCAGTTCTTC. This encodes CASSLSAGENFEQFF.

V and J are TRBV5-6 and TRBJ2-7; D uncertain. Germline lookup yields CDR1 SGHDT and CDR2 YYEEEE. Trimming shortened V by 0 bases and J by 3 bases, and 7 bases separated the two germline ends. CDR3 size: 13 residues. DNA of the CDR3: TGTGCCAGCAGCTTGGTCCAAGGCTACGAGCAGTACTTC. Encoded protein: CASSLVQGYEQYF.

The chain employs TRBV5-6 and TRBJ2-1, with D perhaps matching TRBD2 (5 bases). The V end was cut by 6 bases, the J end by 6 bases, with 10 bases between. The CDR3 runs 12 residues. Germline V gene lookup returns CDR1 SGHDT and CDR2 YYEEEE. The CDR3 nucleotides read TGTGCCAGCATGACTAAGCGCAATGAGCAGTTCTTC. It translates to CASMTKRNEQFF.

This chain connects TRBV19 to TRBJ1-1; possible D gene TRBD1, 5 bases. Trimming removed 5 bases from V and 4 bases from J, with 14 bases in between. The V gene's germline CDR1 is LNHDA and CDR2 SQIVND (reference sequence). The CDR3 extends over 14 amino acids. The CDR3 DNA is TGTGCCAGTAGTCTAGGCAGTGGGGGCACTGAAGCTTTCTTT. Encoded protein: CASSLGSGGTEAFF.

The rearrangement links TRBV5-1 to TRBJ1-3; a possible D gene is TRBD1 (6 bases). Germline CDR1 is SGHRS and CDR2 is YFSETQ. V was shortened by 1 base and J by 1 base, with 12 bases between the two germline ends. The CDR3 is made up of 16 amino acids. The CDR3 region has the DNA TGCGCCAGCAGCTTGTTGGGGGCTCGTTCTGGAAACACCATATATTTT. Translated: CASSLLGARSGNTIYF.

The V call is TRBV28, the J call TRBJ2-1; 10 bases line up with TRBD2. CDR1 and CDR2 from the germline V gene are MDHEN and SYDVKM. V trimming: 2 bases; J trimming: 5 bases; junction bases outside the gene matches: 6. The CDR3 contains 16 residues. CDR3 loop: CASSLGLAGANNEQFF. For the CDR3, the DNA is TGTGCCAGCAGTTTAGGGCTAGCGGGAGCGAACAATGAGCAGTTCTTC.

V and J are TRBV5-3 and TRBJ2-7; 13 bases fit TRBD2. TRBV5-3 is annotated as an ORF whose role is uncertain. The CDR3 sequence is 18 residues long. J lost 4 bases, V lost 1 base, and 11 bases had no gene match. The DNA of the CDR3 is TGTGCCAGAAGCTTGAGTGAAGGGACTAGCGGGAAGGAATACGAGCAGTACTTC. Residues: CARSLSEGTSGKEYEQYF.

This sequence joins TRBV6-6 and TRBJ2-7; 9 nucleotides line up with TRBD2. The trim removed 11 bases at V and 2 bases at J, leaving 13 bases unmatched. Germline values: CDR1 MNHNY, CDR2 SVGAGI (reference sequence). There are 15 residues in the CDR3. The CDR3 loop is CAVSSLAGRPYEQYF. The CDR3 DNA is TGTGCCGTATCCAGTCTAGCGGGGCGACCCTACGAGCAGTACTTC.